This paragraph covers one T cell receptor (beta chain) sequence. From the RT-PCR reads, TCRdb called clonotypes with MiXCR, one entry per CDR3 protein. The profile shows over 150,000 distinct CDR3 sequences, about 40% of them singletons. This CDR3 is built from 15 residues. The V gene lost 1 base and the J gene lost 6 bases, with 15 bases spanning the gap. Looked up from germline, CDR1 is KGHSH and CDR2 is LQKENI. This sample stems from a study of patients and donors after allogeneic stem cell transplantation. The sample consisted of blood, either unsorted or a sorted T cell fraction (not recorded which). The chain uses TRBV18 and TRBJ1-1, with D perhaps TRBD1 (5 bases). The sequence derives from a human donor who was either an allogeneic HSCT recipient or a stem cell or donor lymphocyte infusion donor (not recorded which). It is not recorded whose cells these are; they may come from a transplant donor. CDR3: CASSPQGPLTSEAFF. The CDR3 DNA is TGTGCCAGCTCACCACAGGGACCTCTTACGTCTGAAGCTTTCTTT. The entire variable domain, with the rest obtained from reference TRBV18 and TRBJ1-1, is as follows: NAGVMQNPRHLVRRRGQEARLRCSPMKGHSHVYWYRQLPEEGLKFMVYLQKENIIDESGMPKERFSAEFPKEGPSILRIQQVVRGDSAAYFCASSPQGPLTSEAFFGQGTRLTVV.